Listed here are 10 T cell receptor beta chains from one sample, sequenced in a study of Graves' ophthalmopathy and Graves' hyperthyroidism. The TCR beta CDR3 regions underwent amplification from RNA transcripts. The first-round RT-PCR employed HTBI primers together with the Qiagen OneStep RT-PCR kit. A multiplex PCR was then performed as the second round. TCRdb reanalysed the multiplex PCR reads using MiXCR and keeps one entry per CDR3 protein. This table has almost 750,000 distinct CDR3 sequences, roughly 41% appearing once. The sequenced material came from peripheral blood. All receptors derive from an adult man with Graves' ophthalmopathy.

This clonotype was counted only a few times. The genes are TRBV20-1 and TRBJ2-7, with a tentative D call TRBD1 (6 bases). The length of the CDR3 is 14 residues. The V gene lost 5 bases and the J gene lost 0 bases, with 14 bases spanning the gap. Germline assignment: CDR1 DFQATT and CDR2 SNEGSKA (reference sequence). CDR3 protein: CSAPGTNPSYEQYF. CDR3 nucleotides: TGCAGTGCTCCCGGGACAAACCCCTCCTACGAGCAGTACTTC.

The V call is TRBV20-1, the J call TRBJ2-7; D may match TRBD1 or TRBD2 (5 bases each). The CDR3 is made up of 15 amino acids. V gave up 1 base and J gave up 7 bases, with 20 bases separating them. Per germline, CDR1 DFQATT and CDR2 SNEGSKA (reference sequence). The CDR3 DNA is TGCAGTGCTAGAGCAGGGCAGGGAAGCAAGCGGGAGCAGTACTTC. As protein: CSARAGQGSKREQYF.

This clonotype came up once. The rearrangement links TRBV29-1 to TRBJ1-1; TRBD1 matches at 10 bases. With V trimmed by 4 bases and J by 5 bases, 10 bases remained unmatched. Looked up from germline, CDR1 is SQVTM and CDR2 is ANQGSEA. CDR3 length: 15 amino acids. The CDR3 nucleotides are TGCAGCGTTGCCCTGACAGGGGGCGGAGGGACTGAAGCTTTCTTT. Translating gives CSVALTGGGGTEAFF.

The V gene is TRBV29-1, the J gene TRBJ1-1; D is possibly TRBD1 (6 bases). Per germline, CDR1 SQVTM and CDR2 ANQGSEA. Trimming removed 5 bases at V and 10 bases at J, with 8 bases between. The CDR3 extends over 9 amino acids. CDR3: CSVRGTAFF. CDR3 bases: TGCAGCGTTAGGGGGACAGCTTTCTTT.

The J gene is TRBJ1-6, the V gene TRBV7-6; tentative D call: TRBD1 (5 bases). CDR3 size: 18 residues. The germline V gene encodes CDR1 SGHVS and CDR2 FNYEAQ. Trimming shortened V by 6 bases and J by 8 bases, and 26 bases separated the two germline ends. CDR3 nucleotide sequence: TGTGCCAGCAGTTTGAAGGGGAAAGACAGACATCTTGATTCACCCCTCCACTTT. Translation gives CASSLKGKDRHLDSPLHF.

This clonotype was found a few times. V is TRBV7-3 and J is TRBJ1-5; D ambiguous. V gave up 1 base and J gave up 8 bases, with 9 bases separating them. The CDR3 covers 13 residues. Germline-derived CDR1 and CDR2 are SGHTA and FQGTGA. CDR3 DNA sequence: TGTGCCAGCAGCTTAAACCCAGAGGAGCCCCAGCATTTT. Translating it yields CASSLNPEEPQHF.

As regards this clonotype: Here the CDR3 omits its conserved ending phenylalanine or tryptophan, so a read error is the likely source. No DNA is shown, since the ends of the CDR3 on it are uncertain; the CDR3 is the one TCRdb lists. V gene TRBV10-3 combines with J gene TRBJ2-2. The length of the CDR3 is 13 amino acids, counting both ends. Germline CDR1 ENHRY, CDR2 SYGVKD. CDR3 loop: CAISEREHRGAVV.

To note about this clonotype: A much larger clone lies one base from this, so it may be a read error. The rearrangement uses TRBV29-1 and TRBJ2-5; D gene unclear. In germline, CDR1 is SQVTM, CDR2 ANQGSEA. The CDR3 is 14 residues long. V was clipped by 2 bases and J by 7 bases, with 17 bases between them. The CDR3, as DNA: TGCAGCGTTGAAATGATTGTACCTGAAGGGACCCAGTACTTC. It yields the protein CSVEMIVPEGTQYF.

The sample holds a few counts of this clonotype. The chain is built from TRBV5-6 and TRBJ1-5; D is unclear. Germline V CDR1 and CDR2: SGHDT, YYEEEE. V lost 2 bases, J lost 2 bases, and 11 bases lay in between. The CDR3 consists of 15 residues. The CDR3 is CASSLTGWGNQPQHF. For the CDR3, the DNA is TGTGCCAGCAGCTTAACGGGGTGGGGCAATCAGCCCCAGCATTTT.

Comments on this clonotype: A much larger clonotype is one base distant, so this may be a read error. This sequence joins TRBV7-9 and TRBJ1-4, with D tentatively TRBD1 (6 bases). CDR1 is SEHNR, CDR2 FQNEAQ, per germline (reference sequence). V lost 8 bases and J lost 8, with 18 bases in between. The CDR3 totals 14 residues. The CDR3 sequence is CASGAPGQSEKLFF. The CDR3 DNA is TGTGCCAGCGGCGCCCCGGGACAAAGCGAAAAACTGTTTTTT. Complete variable domain (other parts from reference TRBV7-9 and TRBJ1-4): DTGVSQNPRHKITKRGQNVTFRCDPISEHNRLYWYRQTLGQGPEFLTYFQNEAQLEKSRLLSDRFSAERPKGSFSTLEIQRTEQGDSAMYLCASGAPGQSEKLFFGSGTQLSVL.